The 7 T cell receptor beta chains reported below all come from one sample, sequenced in a study of technical replicates of blood from a few donors (dated by TCRdb to the late 2010s). The library was produced with the immunoSEQ multiplex PCR assay. TCRdb provides this immuneACCESS table in a form limited to in-frame rearrangements. Some clones are lacking; in checked studies, under half of them reflect an unresolved V gene, and why the rest are absent is not known. For this sample the table gives around 61,000 clones, of which around 97% were detected only once. The top ten hold 0.19% of the sample. Sequences were obtained from T cells isolated from PBMCs. The origin of the receptors is a human donor in good health.

The chain employs TRBV6-1 and TRBJ1-2; 9 nucleotides agree with TRBD1. Germline values: CDR1 MNHNS, CDR2 SASEGT. The trim removed 3 bases at V and 4 bases at J, leaving 0 bases unmatched. The CDR3 runs to 13 residues. The CDR3 coding sequence is TGTGCCAGCAGTGAGACAGGGGGCTATGGCTACACCTTC. Translated: CASSETGGYGYTF.

This chain joins TRBV7-6 and TRBJ2-2; the match to TRBD2 covers 11 bases. After removal of 5 bases from V and 3 bases from J, the junction contained 8 bases not matched to a gene. Germline-derived CDR1 and CDR2 are SGHVS and FNYEAQ. The CDR3 has 17 amino acids. Here the CDR3 reads CASSPGLADLDTGELFF. CDR3 in DNA: TGTGCCAGCAGCCCGGGACTAGCGGATCTAGACACCGGGGAGCTGTTTTTT.

This chain connects TRBV19 to TRBJ2-4, with D uncertain. This CDR3 comprises 11 residues. Between the trimmed V and J ends, which lost 5 bases and 6 bases, there was a span of 5 bases. Per the germline V gene, CDR1 is LNHDA and CDR2 is SQIVND (reference sequence). CDR3 loop: CASSFRNIQYF. Written as DNA, the CDR3 is TGTGCCAGTAGTTTTAGAAACATTCAGTACTTC.

The genes are TRBV5-6 and TRBJ1-1; no reliable D call. Per the germline V gene, CDR1 is SGHDT and CDR2 is YYEEEE. The CDR3 covers 13 residues. V was clipped by 4 bases and J by 6 bases, with 13 bases between them. CDR3 in DNA: TGTGCCAGCAGCCTGGGATGGGCTCCTGAAGCTTTCTTT. This encodes CASSLGWAPEAFF.

This chain's CDR3 is CASSPDRVSYGYTF. In DNA form, the CDR3 reads TGTGCCAGCAGTCCCGACAGAGTTTCCTATGGCTACACCTTC. The chain recombines TRBV11-2 with TRBJ1-2; weak D call: TRBD1 (5 bases). CDR3 length: 14 residues. Germline CDR1 is SGHAT and CDR2 is FQNNGV. The V gene lost 6 bases and the J gene lost 4 bases, with 15 bases spanning the gap.

This clone was found once. The chain links TRBV18 to TRBJ2-1; no firm D call. The V end was cut by 0 bases, the J end by 7 bases, with 7 bases between. The germline gives CDR1 KGHSH, CDR2 LQKENI. The CDR3 runs 13 residues. The DNA for the CDR3 is TGTGCCAGCTCACCACCTGGTAGAAATGAGCAGTTCTTC. It yields the protein CASSPPGRNEQFF.

This clone has only one observation. The genes are TRBV9 and TRBJ2-7, with D perhaps matching TRBD2 (6 bases). The CDR3 totals 15 residues. V gave up 3 bases and J gave up 2 bases, with 15 bases separating them. The germline V gene encodes CDR1 SGDLS and CDR2 YYNGEE. The CDR3 bases are TGTGCCAGCAGCGCAGCGGGTAGCCGTGCCTACGAGCAGTACTTC. Its translation is CASSAAGSRAYEQYF.